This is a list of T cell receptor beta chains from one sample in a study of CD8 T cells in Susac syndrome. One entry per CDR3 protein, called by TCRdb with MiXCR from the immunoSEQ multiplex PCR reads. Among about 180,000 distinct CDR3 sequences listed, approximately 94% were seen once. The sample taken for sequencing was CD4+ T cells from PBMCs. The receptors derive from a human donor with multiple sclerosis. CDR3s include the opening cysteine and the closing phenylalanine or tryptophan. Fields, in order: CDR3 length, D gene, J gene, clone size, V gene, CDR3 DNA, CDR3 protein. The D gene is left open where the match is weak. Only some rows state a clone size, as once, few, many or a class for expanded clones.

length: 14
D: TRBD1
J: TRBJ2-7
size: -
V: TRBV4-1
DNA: TGCGCCAGCAGCCAAATGACAGGGGGTAACGAGCAGTACTTC
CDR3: CASSQMTGGNEQYF

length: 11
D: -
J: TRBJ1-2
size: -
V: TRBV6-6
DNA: TGTGCCAGTGGGGGGGTCTATGGCTACACCTTC
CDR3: CASGGVYGYTF

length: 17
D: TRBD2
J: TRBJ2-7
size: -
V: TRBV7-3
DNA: TGTGCCAGCAGCTCCTCCTTGGGACTAGCGGGGAAATACGAGCAGTACTTC
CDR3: CASSSSLGLAGKYEQYF

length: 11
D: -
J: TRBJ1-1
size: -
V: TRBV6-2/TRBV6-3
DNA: TGTGCCAGCAGCTTGGGCACTGAAGCTTTCTTT
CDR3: CASSLGTEAFF

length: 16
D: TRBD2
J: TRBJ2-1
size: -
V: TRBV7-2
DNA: TGTGCCAGCAGCTCGTCTAGCGGGGGTCTTTACAATGAGCAGTTCTTC
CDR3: CASSSSSGGLYNEQFF

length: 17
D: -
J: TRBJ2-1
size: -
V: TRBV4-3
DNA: TGCGCCAGCAGCCAAGAACGGGAGGACAGGGTGAACAATGAGCAGTTCTTC
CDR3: CASSQEREDRVNNEQFF

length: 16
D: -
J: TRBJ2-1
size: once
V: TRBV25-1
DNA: TGTGCCAGCAGTGAATGGTGGGCGGACGAGAGGCCTGAGCAGTTCTTC
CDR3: CASSEWWADERPEQFF

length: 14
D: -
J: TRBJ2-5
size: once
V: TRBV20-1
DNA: TGCAGTGCTAGAGATCGTGGGGGCTCGGGGACCCAGTACTTC
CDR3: CSARDRGGSGTQYF

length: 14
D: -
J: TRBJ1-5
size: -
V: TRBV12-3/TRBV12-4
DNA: TGTGCCAGCAGTGACGTCAATAGCAATCAGCCCCAGCATTTT
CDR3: CASSDVNSNQPQHF

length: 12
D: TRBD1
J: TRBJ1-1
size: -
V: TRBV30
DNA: TGTGCCTGGGGGCAGGGGGTATCTGAAGCTTTCTTT
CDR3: CAWGQGVSEAFF

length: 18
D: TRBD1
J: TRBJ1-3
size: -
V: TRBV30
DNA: TGTGCCTCCGACAAGGGGAGGGGGCGAATCGGAGAAGGAAACACCATATATTTT
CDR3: CASDKGRGRIGEGNTIYF

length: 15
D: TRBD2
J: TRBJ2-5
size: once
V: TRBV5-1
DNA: TGCGCCAGCAGCTTTCGGGACTACTATCAAGAGACCCAGTACTTC
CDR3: CASSFRDYYQETQYF

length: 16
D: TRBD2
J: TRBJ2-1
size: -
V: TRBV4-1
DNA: TGCGCCAGCAGCCAAGATATAGCTAGCGGGGGCGGTGAGCAGTTCTTC
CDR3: CASSQDIASGGGEQFF

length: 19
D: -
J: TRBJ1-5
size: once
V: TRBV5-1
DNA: TGCGCCAGCAGCCCCGCCGCCAGGGGTACCGGTGTCGGCAATCAGCCCCAGCATTTT
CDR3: CASSPAARGTGVGNQPQHF

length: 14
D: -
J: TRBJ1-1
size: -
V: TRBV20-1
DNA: TGCAGTGCTAGGGAGGGGACCATGAACACTGAAGCTTTCTTT
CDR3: CSAREGTMNTEAFF

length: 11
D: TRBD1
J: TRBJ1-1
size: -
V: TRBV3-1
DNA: TGTGCCAGCAGCGGACAGGGTGAAGCTTTCTTT
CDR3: CASSGQGEAFF

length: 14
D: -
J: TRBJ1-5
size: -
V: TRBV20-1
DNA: TGCAGTGCCGCCCGGGACAACCGCAATCAGCCCCAGCATTTT
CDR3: CSAARDNRNQPQHF

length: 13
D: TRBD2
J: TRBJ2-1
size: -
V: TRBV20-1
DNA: TGCAGTGCTAGACATCGGGGGGGCAAGGAGCAGTTCTTC
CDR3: CSARHRGGKEQFF

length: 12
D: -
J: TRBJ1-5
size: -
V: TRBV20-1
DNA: TGCAGTGCTTGGGACACCAGATCTACCCAGCATTTT
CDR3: CSAWDTRSTQHF

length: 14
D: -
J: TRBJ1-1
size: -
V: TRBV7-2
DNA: TGTGCCAGCAGCTTAGCGTCGGAAATGGGTGAAGCTTTCTTT
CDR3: CASSLASEMGEAFF

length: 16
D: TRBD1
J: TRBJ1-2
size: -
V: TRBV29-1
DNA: TGCAGCGTTGATGTGGGAACCGGGACAGATTACTATGGCTACACCTTC
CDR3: CSVDVGTGTDYYGYTF

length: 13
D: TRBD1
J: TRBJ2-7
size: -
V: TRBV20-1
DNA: TGCAGTGCTAGAGGGACAGGGGAGGACGAGCAGTACTTC
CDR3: CSARGTGEDEQYF

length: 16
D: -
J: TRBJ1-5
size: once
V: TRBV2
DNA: TGTGCCAGCATGGGGGTTAGGGGCAAGAAAAATCAGCCCCAGCATTTT
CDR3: CASMGVRGKKNQPQHF

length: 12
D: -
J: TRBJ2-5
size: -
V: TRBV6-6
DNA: TGTGCCAGCAGATCCGGGGCCGGGCCCCAGTACTTC
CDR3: CASRSGAGPQYF

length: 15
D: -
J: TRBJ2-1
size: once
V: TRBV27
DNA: TGTGCCAGCAGTTTATCTAGGGGCACCTACAATGAGCAGTTCTTC
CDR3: CASSLSRGTYNEQFF

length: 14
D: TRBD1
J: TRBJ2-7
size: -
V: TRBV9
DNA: TGTGCCAGCAGCGAGGGACAGGGCTCCTACGAGCAGTACTTC
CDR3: CASSEGQGSYEQYF

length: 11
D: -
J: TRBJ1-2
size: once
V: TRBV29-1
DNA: TGCAGCGTTGAAGCAGGCGGAGGCTACACCTTC
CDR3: CSVEAGGGYTF

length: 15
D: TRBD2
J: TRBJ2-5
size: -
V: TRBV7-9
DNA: TGTGCCAGCAGCCACCCACTAGCGGGCCAAGAGACCCAGTACTTC
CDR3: CASSHPLAGQETQYF

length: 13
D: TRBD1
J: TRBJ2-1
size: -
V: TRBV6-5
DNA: TGCACCTCGGGACAGGGGGTAAAAAATGAGCAGTTCTTC
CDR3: CTSGQGVKNEQFF

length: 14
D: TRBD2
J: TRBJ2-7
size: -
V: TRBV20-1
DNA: TGCAGTGCTAGAGCGGGGGGGCCGGGGCACGAGCAGTACTTC
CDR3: CSARAGGPGHEQYF

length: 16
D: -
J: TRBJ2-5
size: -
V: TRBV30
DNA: TGTGCCTGGAGTGTCTTTCGTACGGGATACGGGGAGCCCCAGTACTTC
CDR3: CAWSVFRTGYGEPQYF

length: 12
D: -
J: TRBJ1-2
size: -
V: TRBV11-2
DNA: TGTGCCAGCCGAGGACAAGGCTATGGCTACACCTTC
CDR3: CASRGQGYGYTF

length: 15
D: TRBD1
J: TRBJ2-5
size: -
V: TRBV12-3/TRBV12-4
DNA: TGTGCCAGCAGCCTCGGGACAGGGAAAAAAGAGACCCAGTACTTC
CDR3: CASSLGTGKKETQYF

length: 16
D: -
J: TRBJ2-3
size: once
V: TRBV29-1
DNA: TGCAGCGTGGCTGACCTACAGGGTATTAGCACAGATACGCAGTATTTT
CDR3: CSVADLQGISTDTQYF

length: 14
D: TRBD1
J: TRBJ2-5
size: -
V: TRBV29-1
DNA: TGCAGCGTTGGCCGGGACAGGGCTGTCGAGACCCAGTACTTC
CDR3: CSVGRDRAVETQYF

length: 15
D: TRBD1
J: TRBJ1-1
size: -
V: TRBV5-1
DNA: TGCGCCAGCAGCTTGGTAGGACAGGGTCCCGCTGAAGCTTTCTTT
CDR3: CASSLVGQGPAEAFF

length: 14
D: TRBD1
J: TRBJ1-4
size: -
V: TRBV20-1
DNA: TGCAGTGCTCTAACCGGACAGGGAAATGAAAAACTGTTTTTT
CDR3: CSALTGQGNEKLFF

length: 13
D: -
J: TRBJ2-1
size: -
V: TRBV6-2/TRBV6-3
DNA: TGTGCCAGCAGGGACAGCCCAGGTAATGAGCAGTTCTTC
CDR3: CASRDSPGNEQFF

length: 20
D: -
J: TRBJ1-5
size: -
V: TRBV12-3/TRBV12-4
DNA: TGTGCCAGCACCCTGGGGTGGGTGACAGGCGCTGGGTTCGGGAATCAGCCCCAGCATTTT
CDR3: CASTLGWVTGAGFGNQPQHF

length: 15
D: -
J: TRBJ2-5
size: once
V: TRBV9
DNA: TGTGCCAGCAGCGTAGGGACGGAGGGTCGGGAGACCCAGTACTTC
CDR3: CASSVGTEGRETQYF

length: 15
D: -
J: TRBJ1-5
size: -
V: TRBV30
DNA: TGTGCCTGGAGAATAGGGGGTTGGGGCAATCAGCCCCAGCATTTT
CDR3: CAWRIGGWGNQPQHF

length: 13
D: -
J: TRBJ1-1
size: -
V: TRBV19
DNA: TGTGCCAGTACGACTTATACGAACACTGAAGCTTTCTTT
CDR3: CASTTYTNTEAFF

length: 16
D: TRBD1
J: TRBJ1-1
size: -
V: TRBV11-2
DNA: TGTGCCAGCAGCTTGGGGACGGACAGGGCGAACACTGAAGCTTTCTTT
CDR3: CASSLGTDRANTEAFF

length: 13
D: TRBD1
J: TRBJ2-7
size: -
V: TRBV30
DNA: TGTGCCTGGGCCAGAGGGACAGAAAACGAGCAGTACTTC
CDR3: CAWARGTENEQYF

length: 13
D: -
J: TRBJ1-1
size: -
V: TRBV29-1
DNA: TGCAGCGGCTGGGACGGGATGAACACTGAAGCTTTCTTT
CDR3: CSGWDGMNTEAFF

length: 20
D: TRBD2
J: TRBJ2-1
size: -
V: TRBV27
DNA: TGTGCCAGCAGTGAAAGAGGACTAGCGGGGGGGAGAACGAACTACAATGAGCAGTTCTTC
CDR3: CASSERGLAGGRTNYNEQFF

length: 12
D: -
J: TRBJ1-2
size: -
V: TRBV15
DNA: TGTGCCACCAGCAGAGATCTCGGTGGCTACACCTTC
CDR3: CATSRDLGGYTF

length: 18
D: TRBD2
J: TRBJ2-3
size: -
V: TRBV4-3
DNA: TGCGCCAGCAGCCAAGTCGTCGCGAGCGGGGGGGCCCAAGATACGCAGTATTTT
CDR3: CASSQVVASGGAQDTQYF

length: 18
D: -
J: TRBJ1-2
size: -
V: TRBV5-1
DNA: TGCGCCAGCAGCTTGGTTCTAGGACACCCGGACCCGAACTATGGCTACACCTTC
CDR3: CASSLVLGHPDPNYGYTF

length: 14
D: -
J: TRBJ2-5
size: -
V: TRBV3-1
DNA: TGTGCCAGCAGCCAAGATCCTGGAAAAGAGACCCAGTACTTC
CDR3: CASSQDPGKETQYF

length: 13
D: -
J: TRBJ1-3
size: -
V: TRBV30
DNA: TGTGCCTGGAATACAAATTCTGGAAACACCATATATTTT
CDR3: CAWNTNSGNTIYF

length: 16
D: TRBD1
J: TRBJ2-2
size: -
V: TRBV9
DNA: TGTGCCAGCAGCGCAGGCCGGGACAGCCCCACCGGGGAGCTGTTTTTT
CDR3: CASSAGRDSPTGELFF

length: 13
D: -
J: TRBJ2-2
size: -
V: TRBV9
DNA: TGTGCCAGCAGCCCGGTCCCGGGCGGGGAGCTGTTTTTT
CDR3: CASSPVPGGELFF

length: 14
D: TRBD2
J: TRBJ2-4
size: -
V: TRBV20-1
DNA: TGCAGTGCTAGCCCTACTAGCGGGGGTGGGGCACAGTACTTC
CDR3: CSASPTSGGGAQYF